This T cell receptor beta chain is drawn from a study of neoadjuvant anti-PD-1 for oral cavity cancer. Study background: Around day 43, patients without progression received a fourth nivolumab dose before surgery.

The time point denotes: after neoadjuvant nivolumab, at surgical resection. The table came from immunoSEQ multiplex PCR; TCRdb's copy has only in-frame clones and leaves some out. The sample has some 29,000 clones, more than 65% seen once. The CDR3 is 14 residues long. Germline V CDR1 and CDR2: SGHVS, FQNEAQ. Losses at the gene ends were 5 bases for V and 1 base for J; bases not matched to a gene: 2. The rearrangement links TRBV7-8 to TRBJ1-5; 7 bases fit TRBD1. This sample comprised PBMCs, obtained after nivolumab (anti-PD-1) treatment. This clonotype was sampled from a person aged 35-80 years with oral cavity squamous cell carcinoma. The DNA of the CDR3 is TGTGCCAGCAGCCGGGACAGAAGCAATCAGCCCCAGCATTTT. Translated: CASSRDRSNQPQHF.